The text below deals with one T cell receptor beta chain. Its target antigen remains unknown. Qualities for individual bases were not recorded, and no much larger clone is one base off. Patients with autoimmune disease history or receiving systemic immunosuppression were excluded from the trial. Peripheral blood for TCR sequencing was drawn from every dose cohort at baseline, at cycle 4 day 1 and at cycle 7 day 1. The samples were drawn from a first-in-human, open-label, multicenter phase I dose-escalation trial of ivuxolimab. Adults with locally advanced or metastatic melanoma, renal cell, hepatocellular, or head and neck squamous cell carcinoma were enrolled in the trial. Before TCR sequencing, CD4+ and CD8+ T cells were separately sorted from peripheral blood. Genomic DNA was extracted from sorted cells for sequencing of the TCRbeta CDR3 region. The immunoSEQ Assay was used for sequencing of TCRbeta CDR3 regions. Imported from immuneACCESS, the table was reduced by TCRdb to in-frame sequences with V and J called. These copies leave out some clones; in studies compared against another copy, an unresolved V gene accounts for under half, and the cause of the remainder is not known. In this sample the table shows tens of thousands of clones, roughly 88% of which occur a single time. The ten largest make up approximately 0.3% of the sample.

From cysteine to phenylalanine, the CDR3 is 14 amino acids long. This entry keeps only the CDR3 DNA: 42 bases, framed from base 1. Based on the germline V gene (reference sequence), the CDR1 and CDR2 sequences are SGHNT and YYREEE. The trim is 2 bases for V and 5 bases for J, with a gap of 12 bases between the germline ends. This record comes from a study of OX40 agonist ivuxolimab in advanced cancers. Regarding the research as a whole: Ivuxolimab was an agonistic, fully human IgG2 monoclonal antibody directed against OX40 (CD134), a costimulatory receptor. Partial responses occurred in three dose-escalation patients, of whom one had hepatocellular carcinoma and two had cutaneous melanoma. The monotherapy dose-escalation portion (N = 52 patients) of the phase I ivuxolimab trial is reported in the paper. Intravenous ivuxolimab was administered to patients every 2 weeks at six dose levels: 0.01, 0.1, 0.3, 1.5, 3 and 10 mg/kg. Peripheral TCRbeta sequencing was intended to test whether TCR sequence diversity was altered and clonal T-cell expansion was caused by ivuxolimab. Prior anti-PD-1, anti-PD-L1 or anti-CTLA-4 therapy was permitted, and approximately 41% of dose-escalation patients had received checkpoint inhibitors. Among the 52 dose-escalation patients, 19 had hepatocellular carcinoma, about 15 melanoma, 9 renal cell carcinoma and 9 head and neck cancer. In the dose-escalation cohort, more than 80% of patients were male, and the mean age was 60 years with a range of about 23 to 79.

What the research found in general, with its limitations: Which antigens the clonally expanded peripheral T cells were specific for was not determined. At doses of 0.1 to 3.0 mg/kg, clonal expansion of both CD4+ and CD8+ T cells in blood was seen between baseline and week 6. After ivuxolimab, more expanded clones were found on average in CD8+ T cells than in CD4+ T cells. Low levels of normalized T-cell clonal expansion were also seen in some patients who did not respond. In the 0.1-3.0 mg/kg groups, partial responders were among the patients with the lowest normalized peripheral clonal expansion, particularly in CD8+ T cells.

This clonotype was sampled from an adult with an advanced solid tumor such as melanoma, head and neck, liver or kidney cancer. The sequences come from CD4+ or CD8+ T cells sorted from blood, collected in a trial of the OX40 agonist ivuxolimab. The sequence is built from TRBV5-4 and TRBJ2-3; the D segment might be TRBD1 or TRBD2, since each matches 6 bases. This receptor has the CDR3 CASSLQGGEDTQYF. Read as DNA, the sequence is TGTGCCAGCAGCTTACAGGGAGGAGAAGATACGCAGTATTTT.